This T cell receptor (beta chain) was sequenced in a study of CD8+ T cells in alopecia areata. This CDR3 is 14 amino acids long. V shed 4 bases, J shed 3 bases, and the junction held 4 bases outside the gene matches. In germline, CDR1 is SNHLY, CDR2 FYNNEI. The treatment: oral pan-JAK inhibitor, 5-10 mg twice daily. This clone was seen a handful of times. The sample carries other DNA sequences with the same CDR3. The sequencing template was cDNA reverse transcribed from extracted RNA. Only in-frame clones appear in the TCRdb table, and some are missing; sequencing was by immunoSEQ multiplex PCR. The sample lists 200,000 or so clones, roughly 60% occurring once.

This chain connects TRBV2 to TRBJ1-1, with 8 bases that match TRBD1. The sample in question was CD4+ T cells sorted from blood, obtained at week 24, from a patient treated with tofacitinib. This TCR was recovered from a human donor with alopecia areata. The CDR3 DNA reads TGTGCCAGCAGTGGGACAGGGCGGGACACTGAAGCTTTCTTT. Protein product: CASSGTGRDTEAFF.